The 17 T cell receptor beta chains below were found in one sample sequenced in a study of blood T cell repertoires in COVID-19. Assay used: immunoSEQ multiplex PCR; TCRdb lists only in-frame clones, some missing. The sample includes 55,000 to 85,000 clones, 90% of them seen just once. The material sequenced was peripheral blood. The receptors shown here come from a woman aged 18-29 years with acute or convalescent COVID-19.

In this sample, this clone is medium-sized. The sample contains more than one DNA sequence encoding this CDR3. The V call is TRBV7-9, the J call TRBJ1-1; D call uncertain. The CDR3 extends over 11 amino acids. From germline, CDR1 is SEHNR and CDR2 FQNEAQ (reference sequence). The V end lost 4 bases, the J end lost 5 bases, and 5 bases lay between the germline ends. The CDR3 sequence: CASSSSTEAFF. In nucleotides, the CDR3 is TGTGCCAGCAGCTCGAGTACTGAAGCTTTCTTT.

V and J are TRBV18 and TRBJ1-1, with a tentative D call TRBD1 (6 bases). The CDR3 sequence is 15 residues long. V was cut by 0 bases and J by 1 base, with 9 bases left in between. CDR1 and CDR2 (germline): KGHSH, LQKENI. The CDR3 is CASSPPRGGNTEAFF. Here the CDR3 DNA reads TGTGCCAGCTCACCACCGAGAGGGGGGAACACTGAAGCTTTCTTT.

The CDR3 spells CASTPGRGVKTQYF. The DNA of the CDR3 is TGTGCCAGCACCCCGGGGAGGGGGGTGAAGACCCAGTACTTC. The chain combines TRBV5-6 with TRBJ2-5; D might be TRBD2 (7 bases). The CDR3 totals 14 residues. V shed 6 bases and J shed 6 bases, with 18 bases lying between them. Germline lookup yields CDR1 SGHDT and CDR2 YYEEEE.

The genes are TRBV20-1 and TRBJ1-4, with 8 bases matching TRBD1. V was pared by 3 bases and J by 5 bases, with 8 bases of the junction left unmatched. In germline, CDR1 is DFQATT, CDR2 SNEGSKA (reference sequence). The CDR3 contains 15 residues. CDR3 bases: TGCAGTGCTAGTCTCCCGCGACAGGGGAATGAAAAACTGTTTTTT. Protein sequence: CSASLPRQGNEKLFF.

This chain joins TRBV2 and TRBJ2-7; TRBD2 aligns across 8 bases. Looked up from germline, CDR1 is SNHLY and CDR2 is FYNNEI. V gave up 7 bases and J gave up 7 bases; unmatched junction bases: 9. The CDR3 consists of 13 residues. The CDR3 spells CASKGGLVDEQYF. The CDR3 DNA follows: TGTGCCAGCAAAGGGGGACTAGTGGATGAGCAGTACTTC. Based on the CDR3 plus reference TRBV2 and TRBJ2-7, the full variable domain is EPEVTQTPSHQVTQMGQEVILRCVPISNHLYFYWYRQILGQKVEFLVSFYNNEISEKSEIFDDQFSVERPDGSNFTLKIRSTKLEDSAMYFCASKGGLVDEQYFGPGTRLTVT.

The CDR3 reads CASRTGGGQPQHF. In DNA, the CDR3 is TGTGCCAGTAGAACAGGGGGAGGTCAGCCCCAGCATTTT. The chain employs TRBV19 and TRBJ1-5; 8 bases align to TRBD1. After removal of 6 bases from V and 6 bases from J, the junction contained 4 bases not matched to a gene. The CDR3 is 13 amino acids. The germline V gene encodes CDR1 LNHDA and CDR2 SQIVND (reference sequence). Using reference TRBV19 and TRBJ1-5 for the parts outside the CDR3, the full variable domain is DGGITQSPKYLFRKEGQNVTLSCEQNLNHDAMYWYRQDPGQGLRLIYYSQIVNDFQKGDIAEGYSVSREKKESFPLTVTSAQKNPTAFYLCASRTGGGQPQHFGDGTRLSIL.

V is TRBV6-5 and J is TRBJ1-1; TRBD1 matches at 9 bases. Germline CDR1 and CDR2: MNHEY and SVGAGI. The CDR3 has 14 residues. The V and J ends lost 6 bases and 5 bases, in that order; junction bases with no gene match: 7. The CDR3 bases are TGTGCCAGCAGAGACAGGGGGGCGGTGACTGAAGCTTTCTTT. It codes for CASRDRGAVTEAFF.

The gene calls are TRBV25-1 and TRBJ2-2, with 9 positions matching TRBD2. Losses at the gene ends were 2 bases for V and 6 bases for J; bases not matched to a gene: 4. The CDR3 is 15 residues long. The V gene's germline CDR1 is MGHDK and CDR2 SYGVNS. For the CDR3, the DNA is TGTGCCAGCAGTGAAAGCGGGAGGCTGCCCGGGGAGCTGTTTTTT. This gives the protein CASSESGRLPGELFF.

The CDR3 reads CASSPWDSQNIYSNQPQHF. Written as DNA, the CDR3 is TGTGCCAGCAGTCCTTGGGACAGCCAAAACATCTATAGCAATCAGCCCCAGCATTTT. The chain carries TRBV28 and TRBJ1-5, with 7 bases that match TRBD1. The CDR3 spans 19 residues. The J segment lost 0 bases and the V segment lost 5 bases, leaving 16 bases of the junction unmatched. Germline V gene sequence: CDR1 MDHEN, CDR2 SYDVKM.

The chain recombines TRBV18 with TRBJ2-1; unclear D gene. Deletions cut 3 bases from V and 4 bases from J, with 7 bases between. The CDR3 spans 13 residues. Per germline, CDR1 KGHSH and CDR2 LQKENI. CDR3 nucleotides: TGTGCCAGCTCACCGAGAAGTTACAATGAGCAGTTCTTC. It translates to CASSPRSYNEQFF. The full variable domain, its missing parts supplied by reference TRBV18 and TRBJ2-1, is NAGVMQNPRHLVRRRGQEARLRCSPMKGHSHVYWYRQLPEEGLKFMVYLQKENIIDESGMPKERFSAEFPKEGPSILRIQQVVRGDSAAYFCASSPRSYNEQFFGPGTRLTVL.

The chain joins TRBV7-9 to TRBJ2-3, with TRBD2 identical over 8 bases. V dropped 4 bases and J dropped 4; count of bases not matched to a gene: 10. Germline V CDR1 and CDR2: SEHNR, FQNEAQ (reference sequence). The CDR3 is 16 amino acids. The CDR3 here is CASSSQLAGPSDTQYF. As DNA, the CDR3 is TGTGCCAGCAGCTCACAGCTAGCGGGTCCTTCAGATACGCAGTATTTT.

CDR3 residues: CASSPRPTQSYNEQFF. In DNA, the CDR3 is TGTGCCAGCAGCCCGAGGCCTACCCAATCCTACAATGAGCAGTTCTTC. The V call is TRBV7-8, the J call TRBJ2-1; unclear D gene. This CDR3 region has 16 residues. The V gene lost 5 bases and the J gene lost 1 base, with 15 bases spanning the gap. Germline V gene sequence: CDR1 SGHVS, CDR2 FQNEAQ.

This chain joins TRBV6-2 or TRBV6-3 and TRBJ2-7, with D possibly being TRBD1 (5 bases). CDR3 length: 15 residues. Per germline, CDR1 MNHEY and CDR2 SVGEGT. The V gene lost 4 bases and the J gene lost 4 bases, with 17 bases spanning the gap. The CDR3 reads CASSSIQGDRYEQYF. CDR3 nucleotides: TGTGCCAGCAGTTCCATCCAAGGAGACAGATACGAGCAGTACTTC.

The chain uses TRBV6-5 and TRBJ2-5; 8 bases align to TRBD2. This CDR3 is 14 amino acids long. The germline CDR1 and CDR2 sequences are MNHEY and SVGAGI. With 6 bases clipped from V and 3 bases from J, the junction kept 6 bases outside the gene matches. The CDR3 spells CASSLGGGKETQYF. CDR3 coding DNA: TGTGCCAGCAGCCTCGGGGGGGGGAAAGAGACCCAGTACTTC.

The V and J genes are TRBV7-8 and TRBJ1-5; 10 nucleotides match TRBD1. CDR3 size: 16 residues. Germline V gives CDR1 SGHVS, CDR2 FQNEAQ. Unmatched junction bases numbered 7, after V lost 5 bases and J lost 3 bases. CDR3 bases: TGTGCCAGCAGCGCAAGGGACAGGGGTAACAATCAGCCCCAGCATTTT. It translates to CASSARDRGNNQPQHF.

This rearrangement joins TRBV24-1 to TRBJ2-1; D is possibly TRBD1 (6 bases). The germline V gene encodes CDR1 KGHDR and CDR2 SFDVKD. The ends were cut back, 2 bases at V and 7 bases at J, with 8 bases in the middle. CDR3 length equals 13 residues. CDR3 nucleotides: TGTGCCACCAGTGATTCGGACAGAAATGAGCAGTTCTTC. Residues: CATSDSDRNEQFF.

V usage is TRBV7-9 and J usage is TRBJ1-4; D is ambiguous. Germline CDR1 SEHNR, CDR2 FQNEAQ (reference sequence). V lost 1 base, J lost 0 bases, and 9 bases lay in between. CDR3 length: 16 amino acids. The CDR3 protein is CASSLVEGATNEKLFF. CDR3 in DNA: TGTGCCAGCAGCTTAGTCGAGGGCGCAACTAATGAAAAACTGTTTTTT. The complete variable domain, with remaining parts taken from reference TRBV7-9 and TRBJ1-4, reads DTGVSQNPRHKITKRGQNVTFRCDPISEHNRLYWYRQTLGQGPEFLTYFQNEAQLEKSRLLSDRFSAERPKGSFSTLEIQRTEQGDSAMYLCASSLVEGATNEKLFFGSGTQLSVL.